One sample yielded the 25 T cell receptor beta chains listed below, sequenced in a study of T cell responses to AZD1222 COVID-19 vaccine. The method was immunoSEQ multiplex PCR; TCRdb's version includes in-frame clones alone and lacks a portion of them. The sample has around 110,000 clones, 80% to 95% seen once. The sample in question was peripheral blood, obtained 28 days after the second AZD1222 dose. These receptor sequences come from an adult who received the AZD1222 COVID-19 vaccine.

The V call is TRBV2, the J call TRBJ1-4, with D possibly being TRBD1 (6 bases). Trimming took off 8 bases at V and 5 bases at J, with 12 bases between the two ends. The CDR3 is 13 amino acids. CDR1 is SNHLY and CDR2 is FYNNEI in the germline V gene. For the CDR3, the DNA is TGTGCCAGCGAGGGACAAGGCAATGAAAAACTGTTTTTT. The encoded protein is CASEGQGNEKLFF.

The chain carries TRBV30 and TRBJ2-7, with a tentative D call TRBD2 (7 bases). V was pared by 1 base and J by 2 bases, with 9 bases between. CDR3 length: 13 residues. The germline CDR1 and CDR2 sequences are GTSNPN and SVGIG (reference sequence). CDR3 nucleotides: TGTGCCTGGAGTGCGGGGGGCCCCTACGAGCAGTACTTC. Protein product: CAWSAGGPYEQYF.

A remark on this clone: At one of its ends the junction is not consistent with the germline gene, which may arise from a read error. The CDR3 DNA reads as TGTGCCAGCAGGATTGACAGGGGGAACTCTGAAGCTTTCTTT. Residues: CASRIDRGNSEAFF. This chain connects TRBV6-5 to TRBJ1-1; TRBD1 matches at 9 bases. Germline CDR1 MNHEY, CDR2 SVGAGI. The CDR3 spans 14 residues.

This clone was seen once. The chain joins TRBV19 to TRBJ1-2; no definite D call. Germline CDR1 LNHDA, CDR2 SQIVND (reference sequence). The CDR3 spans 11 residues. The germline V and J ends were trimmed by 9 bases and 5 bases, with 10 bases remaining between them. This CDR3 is CASFHGYGYTF. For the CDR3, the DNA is TGTGCCAGCTTCCACGGTTATGGCTACACCTTC.

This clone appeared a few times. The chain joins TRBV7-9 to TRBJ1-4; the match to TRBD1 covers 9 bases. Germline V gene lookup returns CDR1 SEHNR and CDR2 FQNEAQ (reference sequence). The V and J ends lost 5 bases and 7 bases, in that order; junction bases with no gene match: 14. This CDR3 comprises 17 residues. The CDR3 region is CASSQNRRDRVGEKLFF. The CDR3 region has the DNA TGTGCCAGCAGCCAAAACCGCCGGGACAGGGTGGGTGAAAAACTGTTTTTT.

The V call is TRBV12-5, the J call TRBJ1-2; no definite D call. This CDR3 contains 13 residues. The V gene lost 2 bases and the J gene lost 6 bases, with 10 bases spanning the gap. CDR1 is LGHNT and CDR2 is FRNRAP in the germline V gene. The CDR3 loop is CASGLSSDNGYTF. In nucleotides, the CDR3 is TGTGCTAGTGGTTTGTCCTCAGATAATGGCTACACCTTC.

The CDR3 DNA reads as TGCGCCAGCAGCCTAGGGCCGGGATCGAATGAAAAACTGTTTTTT. Its protein product is CASSLGPGSNEKLFF. This chain joins TRBV4-1 and TRBJ1-4; unclear D gene. The ends were cut back, 4 bases at V and 5 bases at J, with 14 bases in the middle. CDR3 length: 15 residues. Germline V gives CDR1 MGHRA, CDR2 YSYEKL.

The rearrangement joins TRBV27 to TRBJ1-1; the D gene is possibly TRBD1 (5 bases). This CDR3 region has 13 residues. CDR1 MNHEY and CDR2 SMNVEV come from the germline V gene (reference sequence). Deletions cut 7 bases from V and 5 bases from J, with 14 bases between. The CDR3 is CASIGVGGTEAFF. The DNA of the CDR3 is TGTGCCAGCATTGGAGTCGGGGGAACTGAAGCTTTCTTT.

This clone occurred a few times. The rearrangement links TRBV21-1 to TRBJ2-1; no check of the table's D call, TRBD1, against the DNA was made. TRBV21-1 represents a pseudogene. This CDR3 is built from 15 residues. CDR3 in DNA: TGTGCCAGCAGCCAGACGAGGACAGGGGGCAATGAGCAGTTCTTC. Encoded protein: CASSQTRTGGNEQFF.

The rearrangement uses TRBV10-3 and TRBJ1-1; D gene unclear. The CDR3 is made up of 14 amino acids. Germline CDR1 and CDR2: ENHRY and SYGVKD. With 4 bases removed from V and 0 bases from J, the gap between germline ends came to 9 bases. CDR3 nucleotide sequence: TGTGCCATCAGTGCTTTGCAGTTGAACACTGAAGCTTTCTTT. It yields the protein CAISALQLNTEAFF.

For the CDR3, the DNA is TGTGCCAGCAGCCCATCCGGGACAGGATCGTACGAGCAGTACTTC. Encoded protein: CASSPSGTGSYEQYF. The rearrangement links TRBV6-5 to TRBJ2-7; 8 bases are shared with TRBD1. In germline, CDR1 is MNHEY, CDR2 SVGAGI. Germline trimming cut 6 bases from V and 4 bases from J; bases unmatched to any gene: 11. CDR3 length: 15 residues.

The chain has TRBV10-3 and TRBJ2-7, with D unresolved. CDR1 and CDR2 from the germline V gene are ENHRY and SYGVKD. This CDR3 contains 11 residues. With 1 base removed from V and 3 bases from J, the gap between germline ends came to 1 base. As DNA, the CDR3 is TGTGCCATCAGTGAGTTCTACGAGCAGTACTTC. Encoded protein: CAISEFYEQYF.

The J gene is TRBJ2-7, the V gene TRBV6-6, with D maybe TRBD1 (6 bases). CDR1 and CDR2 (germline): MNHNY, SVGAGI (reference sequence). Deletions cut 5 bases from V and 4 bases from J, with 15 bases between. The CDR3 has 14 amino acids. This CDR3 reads CASSQNRDGYEQYF. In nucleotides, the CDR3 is TGTGCCAGCAGTCAGAACAGGGATGGTTACGAGCAGTACTTC.

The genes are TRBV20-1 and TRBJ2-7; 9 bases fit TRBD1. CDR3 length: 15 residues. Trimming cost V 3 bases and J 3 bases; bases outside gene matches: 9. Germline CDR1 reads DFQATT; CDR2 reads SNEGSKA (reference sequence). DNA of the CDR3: TGCAGTGCTAGTATACCGGGACAGGGTAACTACGAGCAGTACTTC. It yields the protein CSASIPGQGNYEQYF.

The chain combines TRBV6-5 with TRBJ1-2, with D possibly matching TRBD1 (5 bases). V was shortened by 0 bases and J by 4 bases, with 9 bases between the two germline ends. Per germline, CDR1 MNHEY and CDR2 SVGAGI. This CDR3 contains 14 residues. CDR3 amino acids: CASSYSRQSYGYTF. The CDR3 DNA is TGTGCCAGCAGTTACTCCCGACAGAGCTATGGCTACACCTTC.

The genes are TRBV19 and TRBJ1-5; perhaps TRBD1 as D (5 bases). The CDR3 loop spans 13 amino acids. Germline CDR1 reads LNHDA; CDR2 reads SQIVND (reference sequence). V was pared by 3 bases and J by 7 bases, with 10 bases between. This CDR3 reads CASSIQGQQPQHF. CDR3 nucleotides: TGTGCCAGTAGTATCCAGGGCCAACAGCCCCAGCATTTT.

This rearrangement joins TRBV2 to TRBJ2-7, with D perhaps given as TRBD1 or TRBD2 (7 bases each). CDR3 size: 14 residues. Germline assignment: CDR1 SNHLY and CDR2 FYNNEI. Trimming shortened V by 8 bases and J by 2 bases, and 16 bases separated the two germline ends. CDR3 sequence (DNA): TGTGCCAGCGGGGGGGACAGAGGTGCCTACGAGCAGTACTTC. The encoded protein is CASGGDRGAYEQYF.

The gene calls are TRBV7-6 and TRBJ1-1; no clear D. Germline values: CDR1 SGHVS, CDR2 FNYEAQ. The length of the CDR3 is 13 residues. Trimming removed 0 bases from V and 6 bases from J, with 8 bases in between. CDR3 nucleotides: TGTGCCAGCAGCTTAGCAGGGAGGGCTGAAGCTTTCTTT. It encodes CASSLAGRAEAFF.

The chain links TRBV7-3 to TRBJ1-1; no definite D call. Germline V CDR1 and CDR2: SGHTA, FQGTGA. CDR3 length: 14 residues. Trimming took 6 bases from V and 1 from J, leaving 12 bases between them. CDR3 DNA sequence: TGTGCCAGCAGATTTAGGAGGCAGAACACTGAAGCTTTCTTT. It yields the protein CASRFRRQNTEAFF.

CDR3: CASSDGFEQYF. Here the CDR3 DNA reads TGTGCCAGCAGTGACGGGTTCGAGCAGTACTTC. This sequence joins TRBV25-1 and TRBJ2-7, with D unclear. Trimming removed 3 bases from V and 6 bases from J, with 6 bases in between. Germline-derived CDR1 and CDR2 are MGHDK and SYGVNS. This CDR3 has 11 amino acids.

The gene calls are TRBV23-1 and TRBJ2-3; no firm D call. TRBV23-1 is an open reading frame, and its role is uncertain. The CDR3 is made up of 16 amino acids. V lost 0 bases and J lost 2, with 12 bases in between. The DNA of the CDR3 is TGCGCCAGCAGTCAATCGGCACAGCCGATCACAGATACGCAGTATTTT. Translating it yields CASSQSAQPITDTQYF.

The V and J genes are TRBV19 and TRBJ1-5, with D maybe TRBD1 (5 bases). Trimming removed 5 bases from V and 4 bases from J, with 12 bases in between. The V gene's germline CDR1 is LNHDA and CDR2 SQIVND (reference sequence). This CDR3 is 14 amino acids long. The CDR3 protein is CASSAQGQNQPQHF. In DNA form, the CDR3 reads TGTGCCAGTAGTGCCCAGGGTCAGAATCAGCCCCAGCATTTT.

The CDR3 nucleotides are TGTGCCACCAGCCTAGAAGGGACAGGGAACAATCAGCCCCAGCATTTT. This sequence encodes CATSLEGTGNNQPQHF. The J gene is TRBJ1-5, the V gene TRBV15, with TRBD1 matching over 9 bases. J was trimmed by 3 bases and V by 5 bases; bases with no gene match: 8. Germline values: CDR1 LNHNV, CDR2 YYDKDF (reference sequence). The CDR3 loop spans 16 amino acids.

The CDR3 region is CASSKVGGYSNQPQHF. CDR3 DNA sequence: TGTGCCAGCAGCAAAGTAGGCGGGTATAGCAATCAGCCCCAGCATTTT. The chain links TRBV21-1 to TRBJ1-5. TRBV21-1 is an annotated pseudogene. The CDR3 is made up of 16 amino acids.

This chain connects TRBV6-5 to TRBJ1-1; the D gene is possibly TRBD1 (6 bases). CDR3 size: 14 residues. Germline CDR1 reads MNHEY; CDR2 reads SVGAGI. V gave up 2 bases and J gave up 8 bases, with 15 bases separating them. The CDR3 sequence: CASSYTLGQSEAFF. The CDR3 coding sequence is TGTGCCAGCAGTTACACCTTAGGACAGAGCGAAGCTTTCTTT.